This is a list of T cell receptor beta chains from one sample in a study of vaccination and CD4 T cells after COVID-19. TCRdb processed the PCR reads anew with MiXCR; each CDR3 protein has one entry. The sample gives about 17,000 distinct CDR3 sequences, around two fifths of which show up once; over 6% is in the top ten. Which antigens these TCRs recognize remains unknown. This sample comprised CD4+ T cells from blood, cultured in vitro, obtained after SARS-CoV-2 vaccination. Every receptor here comes from a human donor who had recovered from COVID-19. CDR3s include the opening cysteine and the closing phenylalanine or tryptophan. The D gene is left open where the match is weak. Expanded clones get a size class; other rows say once, few or many, or leave the size out.

j_call: TRBJ2-3
v_call: TRBV2
d_call: .
clone_size: .
cdr3_nt: TGTGCCAGCAGCCGACACACAGATACGCAGTATTTT
cdr3_aa: CASSRHTDTQYF

j_call: TRBJ2-1
v_call: TRBV20-1
d_call: .
clone_size: .
cdr3_nt: TGCAGTGCTAGCAGGCAGGGCAATGAGCAGTTCTTC
cdr3_aa: CSASRQGNEQFF

j_call: TRBJ2-5
v_call: TRBV24-1
d_call: TRBD1
clone_size: few
cdr3_nt: TGTGCCACCAGTGATTACACAGGGGCCCAAGAGACCCAGTACTTC
cdr3_aa: CATSDYTGAQETQYF

j_call: TRBJ2-1
v_call: TRBV6-1
d_call: TRBD2
clone_size: .
cdr3_nt: TGTGCCAGCAGTGATCTAGCGGGAGAGATAAATGAGCAGTTCTTC
cdr3_aa: CASSDLAGEINEQFF

j_call: TRBJ2-7
v_call: TRBV20-1
d_call: TRBD2
clone_size: .
cdr3_nt: TGCAGTGCTAGAGATAGGACTAGCGGCTCCTACGAGCAGTACTTC
cdr3_aa: CSARDRTSGSYEQYF

j_call: TRBJ2-3
v_call: TRBV20-1
d_call: TRBD2
clone_size: .
cdr3_nt: TGCAGTGCTAGGGGGACTAGTTATGCAGATACGCAGTATTTT
cdr3_aa: CSARGTSYADTQYF

j_call: TRBJ2-3
v_call: TRBV20-1
d_call: TRBD1
clone_size: .
cdr3_nt: TGCAGTGCTAGGGGACAGTTGGAGTATACGCAGTATTTT
cdr3_aa: CSARGQLEYTQYF

j_call: TRBJ2-5
v_call: TRBV20-1
d_call: TRBD2
clone_size: .
cdr3_nt: TGCAGTGCTTACCACCTTGGACTAGCGGGAGTAGTGGGGGAGACCCAGTACTTC
cdr3_aa: CSAYHLGLAGVVGETQYF

j_call: TRBJ1-4
v_call: TRBV6-1
d_call: TRBD1
clone_size: few
cdr3_nt: TGTGCCAGCAGTGAAGCGGGGACAGGGATTCGCCGTGGACTGTTTTTT
cdr3_aa: CASSEAGTGIRRGLFF

j_call: TRBJ1-5
v_call: TRBV20-1
d_call: TRBD1
clone_size: large
cdr3_nt: TGCAGTGCTAGCAGGGGGCAGGATCAGCCCCAGCATTTT
cdr3_aa: CSASRGQDQPQHF

j_call: TRBJ1-6
v_call: TRBV5-4
d_call: .
clone_size: .
cdr3_nt: TGTGCCAGCAGCTTGAGAGGGAGGTCACCCCTCCACTTT
cdr3_aa: CASSLRGRSPLHF

j_call: TRBJ1-1
v_call: TRBV18
d_call: .
clone_size: .
cdr3_nt: TGTGCCAGCTCACCACCTAATCTGGGTCTAAACACTGAAGCTTTCTTT
cdr3_aa: CASSPPNLGLNTEAFF

j_call: TRBJ2-3
v_call: TRBV2
d_call: TRBD1
clone_size: .
cdr3_nt: TGTGCCAGCAGTGAAGGGACAGGAACAGATACGCAGTATTTT
cdr3_aa: CASSEGTGTDTQYF

j_call: TRBJ1-1
v_call: TRBV10-3
d_call: .
clone_size: .
cdr3_nt: TGTGCTATCAGTGAGTCTACCGGGAACACTGAAGCTTTCTTT
cdr3_aa: CAISESTGNTEAFF

j_call: TRBJ2-7
v_call: TRBV20-1
d_call: .
clone_size: .
cdr3_nt: TGCAGTGCTAGTCCGCCCCCGAGCTCCTACGAGCAGTACTTC
cdr3_aa: CSASPPPSSYEQYF

j_call: TRBJ2-7
v_call: TRBV6-5
d_call: .
clone_size: few
cdr3_nt: TGTGCCAGCAGTTACTCGGGGGACCGTCACTACGAGCAGTACTTC
cdr3_aa: CASSYSGDRHYEQYF

j_call: TRBJ2-3
v_call: TRBV24-1
d_call: .
clone_size: .
cdr3_nt: TGTGCCACCAGTGATTCCCAGGGCGGTACCACAGATACGCAGTATTTT
cdr3_aa: CATSDSQGGTTDTQYF

j_call: TRBJ1-2
v_call: TRBV19
d_call: TRBD1
clone_size: .
cdr3_nt: TGTGCCAGTAGCAGGGGGCGCCTCGGGGTTACTGGCTACACCTTC
cdr3_aa: CASSRGRLGVTGYTF

j_call: TRBJ2-1
v_call: TRBV7-2
d_call: TRBD2
clone_size: few
cdr3_nt: TGTGCCAGCAGCAGAGGACTAGCGGAGTACAATGAGCAGTTCTTC
cdr3_aa: CASSRGLAEYNEQFF

j_call: TRBJ2-7
v_call: TRBV6-1
d_call: .
clone_size: .
cdr3_nt: TGTGCCAGCAGTGAAGTTGTGGGAGGTAACGAGCAGTACTTC
cdr3_aa: CASSEVVGGNEQYF

j_call: TRBJ2-2
v_call: TRBV20-1
d_call: .
clone_size: medium-sized
cdr3_nt: TGCAGTGCTTCCACTAGCAAGAACACCGGGGAGCTGTTTTTT
cdr3_aa: CSASTSKNTGELFF

j_call: TRBJ1-2
v_call: TRBV29-1
d_call: .
clone_size: .
cdr3_nt: TGCAGCCTGGGGGGGTCCTATGGCTACACCTTC
cdr3_aa: CSLGGSYGYTF

j_call: TRBJ1-5
v_call: TRBV20-1
d_call: .
clone_size: .
cdr3_nt: TGCAGTGCTAGAGATCTTACAGTGAATCAGCCCCAGCATTTT
cdr3_aa: CSARDLTVNQPQHF

j_call: TRBJ2-7
v_call: TRBV5-4
d_call: .
clone_size: .
cdr3_nt: TGTGCCAGCACCAGGGGGGAGGGCTCCTACGAGCAGTACTTC
cdr3_aa: CASTRGEGSYEQYF

j_call: TRBJ2-3
v_call: TRBV29-1
d_call: TRBD1
clone_size: few
cdr3_nt: TGCAGCGTCGACAGGGGCCCAGATACGCAGTATTTT
cdr3_aa: CSVDRGPDTQYF

j_call: TRBJ1-5
v_call: TRBV20-1
d_call: .
clone_size: few
cdr3_nt: TGCAGTGGAGTGACAGATTCTCTTAGCAATCAGCCCCAGCATTTT
cdr3_aa: CSGVTDSLSNQPQHF

j_call: TRBJ2-3
v_call: TRBV10-3
d_call: .
clone_size: .
cdr3_nt: TGTGCCATCAGTGAGTTGGGAGTGGCGAACACAGATACGCAGTATTTT
cdr3_aa: CAISELGVANTDTQYF

j_call: TRBJ2-1
v_call: TRBV12-3/TRBV12-4
d_call: .
clone_size: .
cdr3_nt: TGTGCCAGCAGATATGGGACCACCGCTGACAATGAGCAGTTCTTC
cdr3_aa: CASRYGTTADNEQFF

j_call: TRBJ2-7
v_call: TRBV6-5
d_call: .
clone_size: .
cdr3_nt: TGTGCCAGCAGTTCCGGGACACCGGGCTACGAGCAGTACTTC
cdr3_aa: CASSSGTPGYEQYF

j_call: TRBJ1-2
v_call: TRBV7-2
d_call: .
clone_size: few
cdr3_nt: TGTGCCAGCAGCTTAGCTTCCGGATACGGCTACACCTTC
cdr3_aa: CASSLASGYGYTF

j_call: TRBJ1-4
v_call: TRBV6-1
d_call: TRBD1
clone_size: once
cdr3_nt: TGTGCCAGCAGGGAACAGGGGACCTGGGAAAAACTGTTTTTT
cdr3_aa: CASREQGTWEKLFF

j_call: TRBJ2-2
v_call: TRBV10-3
d_call: TRBD2
clone_size: .
cdr3_nt: TGTGCCATCAGTGAGGGACTAGCGGTAAACACCGGGGAGCTGTTTTTT
cdr3_aa: CAISEGLAVNTGELFF

j_call: TRBJ1-2
v_call: TRBV7-2
d_call: .
clone_size: .
cdr3_nt: TGTGCCAGCAGCTTAAGGGGGGCAGGCTATGGCTACACCTTC
cdr3_aa: CASSLRGAGYGYTF

j_call: TRBJ2-3
v_call: TRBV29-1
d_call: TRBD1
clone_size: .
cdr3_nt: TGCAGCGTCCAGACCGGGACAGAGCTTTCTAATACGCAGTATTTT
cdr3_aa: CSVQTGTELSNTQYF

j_call: TRBJ2-5
v_call: TRBV27
d_call: TRBD1
clone_size: .
cdr3_nt: TGTGCCAGCAAAACAGGGGGCGGGATGGAGACCCAGTACTTC
cdr3_aa: CASKTGGGMETQYF

j_call: TRBJ2-3
v_call: TRBV2
d_call: TRBD2
clone_size: .
cdr3_nt: TGTGCCAGCAGCCTAGCGGCAGATACGCAGTATTTT
cdr3_aa: CASSLAADTQYF

j_call: TRBJ1-5
v_call: TRBV4-1
d_call: .
clone_size: .
cdr3_nt: TGCGCCAGCAGCCAAGATCACAATAGCAATCAGCCCCAGCATTTT
cdr3_aa: CASSQDHNSNQPQHF

j_call: TRBJ2-1
v_call: TRBV10-3
d_call: .
clone_size: .
cdr3_nt: TGTGCCACCGGACAGTCGGGCTACAATGAGCAGTTCTTC
cdr3_aa: CATGQSGYNEQFF

j_call: TRBJ2-7
v_call: TRBV21-1
d_call: .
clone_size: few
cdr3_nt: TGTGCCAGCAGCAAAAGAGGTCTGGGTCACCTCTCCTACGAGCAGTACTTC
cdr3_aa: CASSKRGLGHLSYEQYF

j_call: TRBJ2-5
v_call: TRBV10-2
d_call: TRBD2
clone_size: few
cdr3_nt: TGCGCCAGCAGTGAGTTGTCACTAGCGGAACAAGAGACCCAGTACTTC
cdr3_aa: CASSELSLAEQETQYF

j_call: TRBJ1-1
v_call: TRBV29-1
d_call: TRBD1
clone_size: .
cdr3_nt: TGCAGCGGGCGCCGGACAGGGCCGGGTACTGAAGCTTTCTTT
cdr3_aa: CSGRRTGPGTEAFF